This T cell receptor beta chain was observed in a study of human T cells and chemical hapten exposure (dated by TCRdb to the early 2020s). A note on the overall study: The libraries were sequenced as a pool, and the TCR yield per sample differed mostly because of small variations in library volumes within the pool. This study followed changes in the peripheral blood TCR repertoire in vivo during primary and secondary sensitization of alopecia patients to the hapten diphenylcyclopropenone (DPC). Each blood RNA sample was used to sequence both TCR alpha and TCR beta chains. What the authors observed across the whole study: DPC sensitization did not change the number of TCRs with a frequency above 1 in 1000, and there was no evidence of changes in global repertoire structure. Repeated subsampling changed both the strength of the expansion versus patch-test correlation and the threshold at which that correlation became significant.

Trimming accounts for 8 bases at V and 2 bases at J, while the number of junction bases matched to no gene is 10. CDR1 and CDR2 are drawn from the germline V gene: ENHRY, SYGVKD. The CDR3 runs 15 residues from the cysteine to the phenylalanine. The read is trimmed to its CDR3 DNA, 45 bases read in frame from base 1. Concerning this clonotype: No antigen is known for it. The record has no base qualities; no much larger clone is one base away.

Library generation was performed with RACE. Sequenced on a NextSeq 500. Library preparation attached unique molecular identifiers to individual cDNA molecules for quantitative, reproducible TCR counting. As for how the authors treated the data: The median number of TCRs per sample was over 95,000, ranging from about 20,000 to 750,000. The Decombinator software suite was used to annotate V, J and CDR3 in the TCR reads. To make PS versus PT1 abundance plots, every sample was subsampled to the same number of TCRs (28,000). Expanded TCRs were defined as absent before sensitization and observed at least eight times at the 2-week time point. TCRdb trimmed public reads at Q25 via fastp, called clones via MiXCR and kept in-frame beta chains. Under each unique CDR3 protein, matching rows form one entry showing the most common genes and DNA. TCRdb's processing, not the study's, gives the V and J calls here. The table for this sample lists about 77,000 distinct CDR3 sequences; around 9.4% of them were counted only once. Approximately 1.5% of the sample goes to the ten largest clones.

In light of the paper, this sample's time point label describes: healthy volunteer bleed at 6 weeks. Total RNA was isolated from unfractionated whole blood collected in Tempus Blood RNA tubes. Four or five healthy volunteers acted as controls for TCR sequencing and had blood drawn at day 0, 2 weeks and 6 weeks. The chain joins TRBV10-3 to TRBJ2-3, with 7 central nucleotides matching TRBD1. This receptor was taken from a female donor in good health. Some clones in this sample may be carry-over from other donors' samples. The sequencing sample was made of whole blood. The DNA reads as follows: TGTGCCATCGGAGACGGGGACAGAAACACAGATACGCAGTATTTT. Its translation is CAIGDGDRNTDTQYF.